The entry that follows covers one TCR beta chain sequence. Its specificity is unknown. This sample was taken from a study of cytomegalovirus exposure and HLA in healthy donors. In the PCR, 60 Vbeta and 13 Jbeta primers were used. Original data processing: Among the unique TCR beta chains that a later analysis counted, about 81 million in all, around 11 million were shared. Only in-frame clones appear in the TCRdb table, and some are missing; sequencing was by immunoSEQ multiplex PCR. V and J calls and clone size are those listed in that table; D and trimming were worked out from the DNA. The sample contains 160,000 or so clones, 84% of which appear only once. The CDR3 runs 15 residues. V shed 0 bases and J shed 2 bases, with 9 bases lying between them. Germline V lookup: CDR1 MNHEY, CDR2 SVGAGI. The donors gave bone marrow, and they were healthy. Study-wide findings and caveats: Presence/absence analyses treated sequencing depth as roughly uniform across donors. Relative to equally common others, HLA-associated TCR beta chains showed greater clonal expansion in a later analysis.

The V gene is TRBV6-5, the J gene TRBJ2-3, with D uncertain. This receptor was taken from a man in his forties or fifties in good health and CMV-seropositive. Source material: PBMCs. The CDR3 spells CASSYSGEITDTQYF. The CDR3 DNA follows: TGTGCCAGCAGTTACTCGGGCGAGATCACAGATACGCAGTATTTT.